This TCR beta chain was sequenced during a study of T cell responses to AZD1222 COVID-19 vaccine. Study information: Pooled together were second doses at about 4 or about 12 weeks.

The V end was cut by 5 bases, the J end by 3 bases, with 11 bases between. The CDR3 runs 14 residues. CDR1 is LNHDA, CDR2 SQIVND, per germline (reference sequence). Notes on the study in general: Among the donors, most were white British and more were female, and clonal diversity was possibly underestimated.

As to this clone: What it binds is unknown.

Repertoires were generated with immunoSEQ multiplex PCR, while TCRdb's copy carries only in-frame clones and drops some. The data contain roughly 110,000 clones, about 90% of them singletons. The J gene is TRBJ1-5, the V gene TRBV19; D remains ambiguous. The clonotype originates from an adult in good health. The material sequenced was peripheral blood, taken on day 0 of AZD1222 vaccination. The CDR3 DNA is TGTGCCAGTAGTTCCCTAGGTCCCAATCAGCCCCAGCATTTT. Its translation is CASSSLGPNQPQHF.